One sample yielded the 2 T cell receptor beta chains listed below, sequenced in a study of T cell responses to AZD1222 COVID-19 vaccine. Sequencing was performed with immunoSEQ multiplex PCR; in TCRdb, only in-frame clones are kept and a portion is missing. The data hold 200,000 to 250,000 clones, with just over 90% observed a single time. The starting material was peripheral blood, obtained on day 0 of MenACWY control vaccination. Receptors were obtained from an adult in good health.

The chain recombines TRBV10-2 with TRBJ1-2; maybe TRBD1 (6 bases). The CDR3 has 12 amino acids. The germline V gene encodes CDR1 WSHSY and CDR2 SAAADI. With 8 bases removed from V and 4 bases from J, the gap between germline ends came to 11 bases. The CDR3 bases are TGCGCCAGCTCAGACAGGCTCTATGGCTACACCTTC. It encodes CASSDRLYGYTF.

This chain joins TRBV4-1 and TRBJ2-3; 11 bases line up with TRBD2. Trimming removed 1 base from V and 5 bases from J; junction bases left unmatched: 8. CDR1 and CDR2 (germline): MGHRA, YSYEKL. The CDR3 is 17 residues long. DNA of the CDR3: TGCGCCAGCAGCCAAGGAAGAACTAGCGGGGGCGGAGATACGCAGTATTTT. Protein: CASSQGRTSGGGDTQYF.